This T cell receptor beta chain was recorded in a study of T cells in Graves' hyperthyroidism and ophthalmopathy. Study results and caveats: Blood also showed most of the thyroid clonotypes that were expanded above 0.001. Classification by a 13 V-J model distinguished ophthalmopathy from stable hyperthyroidism.

In its sample, this clonotype was seen many times. As yet, its antigen is unknown. The CDR3 is made up of 19 amino acids. Deletions cut 2 bases from V and 2 bases from J, with 23 bases between. Germline loops: CDR1 MNHEY, CDR2 SMNVEV (reference sequence). The study left out patients who had uncontrolled infection, other autoimmune disease, pregnancy or lactation. RNA transcripts were the template for amplifying TCR beta CDR3 regions. With the HTBI primer set, the TCR CDR3 went through a first round of RT-PCR. TCRdb called the multiplex PCR reads again in MiXCR, with one record for every CDR3 protein. The sample lists some 570,000 distinct CDR3 sequences, over 12% occurring once.

This TCR was sampled from a woman under 30 with Graves' ophthalmopathy. The source material was blood. V usage is TRBV27 and J usage is TRBJ2-3; TRBD1 or TRBD2 may be the D gene (5 bases each). The CDR3 loop reads CASSLTPRGVVGDTDTQYF. CDR3 bases: TGTGCCAGCAGTTTAACCCCTCGGGGCGTAGTTGGGGACACAGATACGCAGTATTTT.